This TCR beta chain is from a study of blood T cell repertoires in COVID-19. In the original processing: Researchers report that nucleated cell counts were estimated from reference gene primer amplification. Sequencing used immunoSEQ multiplex PCR; TCRdb keeps in-frame clones, though not all of them. For V, J and clone size, that table is used; D and trimming come from the DNA. The repertoire includes 100,000 or so clones, roughly 80% of them detected once, and around a third sits in the top ten. Germline lookup yields CDR1 MNHEY and CDR2 SMNVEV (reference sequence). J was trimmed by 8 bases and V by 6 bases; bases with no gene match: 7. CDR3 length equals 14 residues.

The sample comprised peripheral blood. The V call is TRBV27, the J call TRBJ1-6; TRBD1 aligns across 7 bases. The receptor's source is a man in his 70s with active or convalescent COVID-19. CDR3 loop: CASSLRGRYSPLHF. As DNA, the CDR3 is TGTGCCAGCAGCCTAAGGGGGCGTTATTCACCCCTCCACTTT.